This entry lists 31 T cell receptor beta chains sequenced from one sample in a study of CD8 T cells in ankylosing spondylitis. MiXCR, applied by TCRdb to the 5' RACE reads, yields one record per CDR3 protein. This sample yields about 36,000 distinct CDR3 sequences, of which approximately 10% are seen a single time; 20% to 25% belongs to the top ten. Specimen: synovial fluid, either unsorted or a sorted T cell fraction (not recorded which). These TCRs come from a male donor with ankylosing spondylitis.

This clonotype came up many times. Here the CDR3 reads CASSPRAGYQETQYF. CDR3 coding DNA: TGTGCCAGCAGCCCCAGGGCAGGGTACCAAGAGACCCAGTACTTC. The chain has TRBV7-8 and TRBJ2-5, with D possibly being TRBD1 (5 bases). Germline CDR1 is SGHVS and CDR2 is FQNEAQ. The CDR3 spans 15 residues. V was trimmed by 5 bases and J by 0 bases, leaving 13 bases between them. The complete variable domain, with remaining parts taken from reference TRBV7-8 and TRBJ2-5, reads GAGVSQSPRYKVAKRGQDVALRCDPISGHVSLFWYQQALGQGPEFLTYFQNEAQLDKSGLPSDRFFAERPEGSVSTLKIQRTQQEDSAVYLCASSPRAGYQETQYFGPGTRLLVL.

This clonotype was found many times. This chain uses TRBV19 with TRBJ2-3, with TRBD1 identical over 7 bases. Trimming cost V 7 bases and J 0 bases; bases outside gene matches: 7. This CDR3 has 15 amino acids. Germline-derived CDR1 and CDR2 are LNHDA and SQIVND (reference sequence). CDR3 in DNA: TGTGCCAGTAAGACCGGGACAGCTAGCACAGATACGCAGTATTTT. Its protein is CASKTGTASTDTQYF.

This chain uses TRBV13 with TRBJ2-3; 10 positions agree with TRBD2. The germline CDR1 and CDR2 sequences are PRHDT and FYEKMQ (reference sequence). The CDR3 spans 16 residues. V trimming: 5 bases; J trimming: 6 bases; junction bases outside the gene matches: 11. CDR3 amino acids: CASSARASGSADTQYF. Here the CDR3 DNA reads TGTGCCAGCAGCGCCCGGGCTAGCGGGAGTGCGGATACGCAGTATTTT. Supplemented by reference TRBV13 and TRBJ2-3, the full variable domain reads AAGVIQSPRHLIKEKRETATLKCYPIPRHDTVYWYQQGPGQDPQFLISFYEKMQSDKGSIPDRFSAQQFSDYHSELNMSSLELGDSALYFCASSARASGSADTQYFGPGTRLTVL.

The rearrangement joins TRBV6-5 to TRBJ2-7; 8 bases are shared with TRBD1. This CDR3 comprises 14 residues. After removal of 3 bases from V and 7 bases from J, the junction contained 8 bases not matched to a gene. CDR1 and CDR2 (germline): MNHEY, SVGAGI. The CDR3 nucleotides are TGTGCCAGCAGTTATGGACAGGGTACGGGAGAGCAGTACTTC. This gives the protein CASSYGQGTGEQYF.

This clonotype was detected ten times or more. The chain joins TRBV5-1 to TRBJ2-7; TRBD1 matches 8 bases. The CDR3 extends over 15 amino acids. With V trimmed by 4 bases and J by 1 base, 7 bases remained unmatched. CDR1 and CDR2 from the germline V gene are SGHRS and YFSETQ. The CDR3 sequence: CASSPRDRTSYEQYF. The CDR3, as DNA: TGCGCCAGCAGCCCACGGGACAGGACTTCCTACGAGCAGTACTTC.

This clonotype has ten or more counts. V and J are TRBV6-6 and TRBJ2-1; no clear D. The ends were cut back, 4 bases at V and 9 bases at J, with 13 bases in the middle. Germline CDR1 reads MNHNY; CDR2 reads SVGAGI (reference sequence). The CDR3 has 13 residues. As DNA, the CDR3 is TGTGCCAGCAGTTCCGAAGGTAATAGTGAGCAGTTCTTC. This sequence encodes CASSSEGNSEQFF.

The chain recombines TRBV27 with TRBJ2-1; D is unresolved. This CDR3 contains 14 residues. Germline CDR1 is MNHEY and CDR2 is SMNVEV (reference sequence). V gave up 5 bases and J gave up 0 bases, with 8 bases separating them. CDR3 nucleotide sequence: TGTGCCAGCAGTCCAGGCAGCTCCTACAATGAGCAGTTCTTC. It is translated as CASSPGSSYNEQFF.

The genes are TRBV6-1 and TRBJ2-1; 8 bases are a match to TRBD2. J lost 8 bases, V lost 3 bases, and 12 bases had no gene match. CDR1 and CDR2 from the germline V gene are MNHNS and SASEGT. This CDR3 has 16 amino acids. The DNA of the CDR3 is TGTGCCAGCAGTGAGTTCCCTAGCGGGTTCAGCGATGAGCAGTTCTTC. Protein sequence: CASSEFPSGFSDEQFF.

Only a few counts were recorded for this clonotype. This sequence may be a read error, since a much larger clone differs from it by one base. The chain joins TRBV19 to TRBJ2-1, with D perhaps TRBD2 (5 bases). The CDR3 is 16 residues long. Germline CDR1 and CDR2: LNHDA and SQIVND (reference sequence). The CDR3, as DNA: TGTGCCAGTAAGGGCCCCGGGAAGGACTCCTGCAATGAGCAGTTCTTC. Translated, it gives CASKGPGKDSCNEQFF. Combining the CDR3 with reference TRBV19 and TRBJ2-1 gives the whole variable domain DGGITQSPKYLFRKEGQNVTLSCEQNLNHDAMYWYRQDPGQGLRLIYYSQIVNDFQKGDIAEGYSVSREKKESFPLTVTSAQKNPTAFYLCASKGPGKDSCNEQFFGPGTRLTVL.

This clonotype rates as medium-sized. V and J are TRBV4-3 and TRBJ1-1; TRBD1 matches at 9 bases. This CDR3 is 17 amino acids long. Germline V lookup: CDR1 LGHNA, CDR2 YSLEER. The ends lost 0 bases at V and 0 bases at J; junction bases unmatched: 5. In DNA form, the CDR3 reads TGCGCCAGCAGCCAAGACCGGGGGACAGGGCTGAACACTGAAGCTTTCTTT. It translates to CASSQDRGTGLNTEAFF.

CDR3: CASKTGNLVYEQYF. In DNA form, the CDR3 reads TGTGCCAGCAAAACAGGGAACCTCGTCTACGAGCAGTACTTC. The chain recombines TRBV6-1 with TRBJ2-7, with D perhaps matching TRBD1 (6 bases). Trimming pared 7 bases from V and 3 bases from J, leaving 16 bases between. CDR1 is MNHNS and CDR2 is SASEGT in the germline V gene. The CDR3 consists of 14 residues.

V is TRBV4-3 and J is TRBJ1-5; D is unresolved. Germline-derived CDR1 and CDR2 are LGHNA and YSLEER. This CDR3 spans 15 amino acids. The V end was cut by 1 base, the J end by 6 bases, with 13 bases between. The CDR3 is CASSQGLGFGQPQHF. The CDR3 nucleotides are TGCGCCAGCAGCCAAGGGTTAGGGTTCGGTCAGCCCCAGCATTTT.

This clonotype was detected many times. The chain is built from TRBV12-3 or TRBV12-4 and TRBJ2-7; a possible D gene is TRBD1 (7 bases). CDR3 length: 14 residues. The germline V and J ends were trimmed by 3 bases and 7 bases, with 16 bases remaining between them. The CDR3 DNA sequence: TGTGCCAGCAGTTTCATGGAGGGGGCGAAAGAGCAGTACTTC. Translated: CASSFMEGAKEQYF.

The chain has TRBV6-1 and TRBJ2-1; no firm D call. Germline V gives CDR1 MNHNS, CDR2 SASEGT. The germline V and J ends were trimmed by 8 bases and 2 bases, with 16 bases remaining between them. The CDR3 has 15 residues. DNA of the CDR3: TGTGCCAGCGTGGGTTTGCTACCTCCCTACAATGAGCAGTTCTTC. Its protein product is CASVGLLPPYNEQFF.

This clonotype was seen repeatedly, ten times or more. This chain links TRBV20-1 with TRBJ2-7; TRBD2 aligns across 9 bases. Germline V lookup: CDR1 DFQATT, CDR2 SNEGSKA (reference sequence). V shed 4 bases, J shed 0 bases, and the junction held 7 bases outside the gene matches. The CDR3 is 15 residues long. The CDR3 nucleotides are TGCAGTGCTATAAATGTAGCGGGGGACTCCTACGAGCAGTACTTC. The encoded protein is CSAINVAGDSYEQYF.

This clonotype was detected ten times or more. In nucleotides, the CDR3 is TGTGCCAGCAGCCAAGATAGGACAGGGCCTGAAGCTTTCTTT. It is translated as CASSQDRTGPEAFF. V and J are TRBV3-1 and TRBJ1-1; 8 bases fit TRBD1. The ends lost 0 bases at V and 6 bases at J; junction bases unmatched: 3. The CDR3 consists of 14 residues. Germline V gene sequence: CDR1 LGHDT, CDR2 YNNKEL (reference sequence).

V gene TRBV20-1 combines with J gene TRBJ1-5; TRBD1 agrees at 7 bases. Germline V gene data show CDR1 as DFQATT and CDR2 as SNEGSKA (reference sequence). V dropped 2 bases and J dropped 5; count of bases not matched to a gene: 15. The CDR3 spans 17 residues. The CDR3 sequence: CSARSGGDRRPYQPQHF. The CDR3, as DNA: TGCAGTGCTAGATCTGGGGGGGACAGAAGACCTTATCAGCCCCAGCATTTT.

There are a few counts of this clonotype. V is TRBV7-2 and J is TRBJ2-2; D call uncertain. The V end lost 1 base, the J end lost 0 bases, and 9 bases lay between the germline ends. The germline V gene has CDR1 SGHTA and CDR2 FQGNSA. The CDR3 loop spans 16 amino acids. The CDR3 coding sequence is TGTGCCAGCAGCTTAGTGGTAGGGTCGAACACCGGGGAGCTGTTTTTT. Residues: CASSLVVGSNTGELFF. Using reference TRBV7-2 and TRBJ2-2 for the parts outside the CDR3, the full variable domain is GAGVSQSPSNKVTEKGKDVELRCDPISGHTALYWYRQSLGQGLEFLIYFQGNSAPDKSGLPSDRFSAERTGGSVSTLTIQRTQQEDSAVYLCASSLVVGSNTGELFFGEGSRLTVL.

CDR3 nucleotide sequence: TGCGCCAGCAGCCAAGATCGGGGGGCCTCCCTCTCCGAGCAGTACTTC. It encodes CASSQDRGASLSEQYF. The J gene is TRBJ2-7, the V gene TRBV4-1, with D possibly being TRBD2 (7 bases). Germline-derived CDR1 and CDR2 are MGHRA and YSYEKL. The CDR3 consists of 16 residues. Trimming took 0 bases from V and 6 from J, leaving 18 bases between them.

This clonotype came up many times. The DNA for the CDR3 is TGTGCCAGCAGTTCGGACGGATGGGACTATGGCTACACCTTC. It translates to CASSSDGWDYGYTF. V and J are TRBV12-3 or TRBV12-4 and TRBJ1-2; D is unresolved. The CDR3 has 14 residues. V was pared by 4 bases and J by 3 bases, with 12 bases between.

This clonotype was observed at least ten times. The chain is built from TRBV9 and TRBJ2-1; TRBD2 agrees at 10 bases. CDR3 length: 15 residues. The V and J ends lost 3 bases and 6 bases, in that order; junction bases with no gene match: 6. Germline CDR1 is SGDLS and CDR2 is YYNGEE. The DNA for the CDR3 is TGTGCCAGCAGCGACGCGGGACTAGCGACCAATGAGCAGTTCTTC. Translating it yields CASSDAGLATNEQFF.

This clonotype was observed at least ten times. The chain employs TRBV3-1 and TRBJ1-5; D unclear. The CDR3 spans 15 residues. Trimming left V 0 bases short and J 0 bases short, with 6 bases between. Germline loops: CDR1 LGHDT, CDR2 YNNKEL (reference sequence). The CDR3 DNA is TGTGCCAGCAGCCAAGATCTAGGTAGCAATCAGCCCCAGCATTTT. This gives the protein CASSQDLGSNQPQHF.

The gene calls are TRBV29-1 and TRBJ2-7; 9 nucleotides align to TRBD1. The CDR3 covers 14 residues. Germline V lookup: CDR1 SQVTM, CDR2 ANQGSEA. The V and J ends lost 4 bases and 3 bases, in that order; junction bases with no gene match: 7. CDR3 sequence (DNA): TGCAGCGTTGTAGGGGACAGGGCGCTCTACGAGCAGTACTTC. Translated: CSVVGDRALYEQYF.

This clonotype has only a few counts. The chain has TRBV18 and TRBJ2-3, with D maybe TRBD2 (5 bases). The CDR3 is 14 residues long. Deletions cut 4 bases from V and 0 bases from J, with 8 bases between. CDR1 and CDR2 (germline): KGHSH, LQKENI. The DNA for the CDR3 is TGTGCCAGCTCACAAGCGGTTAGCACAGATACGCAGTATTTT. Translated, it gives CASSQAVSTDTQYF.

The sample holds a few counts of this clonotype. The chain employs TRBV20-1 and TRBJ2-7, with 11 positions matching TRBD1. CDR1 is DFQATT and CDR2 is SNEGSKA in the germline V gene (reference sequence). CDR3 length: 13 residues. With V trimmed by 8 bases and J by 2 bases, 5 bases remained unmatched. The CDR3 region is CSTTGQGAYEQYF. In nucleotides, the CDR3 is TGCAGTACTACGGGACAGGGGGCCTACGAGCAGTACTTC.

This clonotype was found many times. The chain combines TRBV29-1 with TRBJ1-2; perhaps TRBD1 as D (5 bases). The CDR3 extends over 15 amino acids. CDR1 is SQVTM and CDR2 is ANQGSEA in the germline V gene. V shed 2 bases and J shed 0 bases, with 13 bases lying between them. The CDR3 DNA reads TGCAGCGTTGAAAGTAGGGGCATAGCTAACTATGGCTACACCTTC. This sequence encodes CSVESRGIANYGYTF.

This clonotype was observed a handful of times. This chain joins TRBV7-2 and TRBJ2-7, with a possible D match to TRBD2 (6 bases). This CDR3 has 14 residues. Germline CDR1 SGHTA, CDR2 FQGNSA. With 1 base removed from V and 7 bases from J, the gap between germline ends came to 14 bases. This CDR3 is CASSLGGVGGEQYF. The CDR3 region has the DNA TGTGCCAGCAGCTTAGGGGGGGTCGGGGGAGAGCAGTACTTC.

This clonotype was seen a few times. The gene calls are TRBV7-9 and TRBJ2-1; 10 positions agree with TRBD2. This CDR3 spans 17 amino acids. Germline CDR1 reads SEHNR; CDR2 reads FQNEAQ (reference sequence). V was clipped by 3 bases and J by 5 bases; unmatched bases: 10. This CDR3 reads CASSFKEGGLANNEQFF. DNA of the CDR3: TGTGCCAGCAGCTTTAAAGAGGGGGGACTAGCGAACAATGAGCAGTTCTTC.

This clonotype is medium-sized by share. CDR3 amino acids: CSASWDLSLEQYF. The CDR3 nucleotides read TGCAGTGCTAGTTGGGACTTAAGTCTCGAGCAGTACTTC. The rearrangement links TRBV20-1 to TRBJ2-7, with TRBD2 as a possible D gene (6 bases). V was clipped by 3 bases and J by 6 bases, with 15 bases between them. The CDR3 has 13 amino acids. Germline CDR1 reads DFQATT; CDR2 reads SNEGSKA (reference sequence).

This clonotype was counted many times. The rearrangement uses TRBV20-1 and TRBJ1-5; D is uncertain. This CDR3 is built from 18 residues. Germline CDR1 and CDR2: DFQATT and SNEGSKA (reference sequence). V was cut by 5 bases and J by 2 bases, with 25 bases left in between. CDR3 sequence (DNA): TGCAGTGCTGGGAGGCGGGGAGAGGTTGGTTTAGGCAATCAGCCCCAGCATTTT. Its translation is CSAGRRGEVGLGNQPQHF.

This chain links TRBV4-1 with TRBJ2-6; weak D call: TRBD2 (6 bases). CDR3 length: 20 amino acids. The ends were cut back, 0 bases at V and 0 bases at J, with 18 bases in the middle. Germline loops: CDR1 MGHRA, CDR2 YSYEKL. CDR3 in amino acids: CASSQDLGERARSGANVLTF. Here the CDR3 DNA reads TGCGCCAGCAGCCAAGATTTGGGCGAGCGGGCGCGCTCTGGGGCCAACGTCCTGACTTTC.